A single T cell receptor beta chain is shown here with its context. Germline CDR1 reads LNHDA; CDR2 reads SQIVND (reference sequence). Trimming removed 3 bases at V and 5 bases at J, with 13 bases between. This CDR3 spans 14 amino acids. These data originate in a study of blood T cell repertoires in COVID-19. In the study overall: There were acute and convalescent COVID-19 samples, and they came from the United States, Italy and Spain. T cells, B-cell-depleted T cells, or PBMCs provided the cDNA or gDNA that served as material.

In the study's own analysis: Nucleated cell number was recorded as an estimate derived from reference gene primer amplification. Some clones are missing from TCRdb's copy, which holds only in-frame ones; the method was immunoSEQ multiplex PCR. V and J calls and clone size come straight from that table; D and trimming were deduced from the DNA. The table has over 350,000 clones, around 89% seen once. Living in about 25 US areas, the participants were between roughly 18 and 95 years of age. The clonotype was recovered from a woman in her 30s with acute COVID-19. The specimen sequenced was PBMCs or T cells enriched from blood (not recorded which). V and J are TRBV19 and TRBJ1-2; perhaps TRBD1 as D (5 bases). For the CDR3, the DNA is TGTGCCAGTAGTATGTTGCCTGGGGCTTATGGCTACACCTTC. Residues: CASSMLPGAYGYTF.